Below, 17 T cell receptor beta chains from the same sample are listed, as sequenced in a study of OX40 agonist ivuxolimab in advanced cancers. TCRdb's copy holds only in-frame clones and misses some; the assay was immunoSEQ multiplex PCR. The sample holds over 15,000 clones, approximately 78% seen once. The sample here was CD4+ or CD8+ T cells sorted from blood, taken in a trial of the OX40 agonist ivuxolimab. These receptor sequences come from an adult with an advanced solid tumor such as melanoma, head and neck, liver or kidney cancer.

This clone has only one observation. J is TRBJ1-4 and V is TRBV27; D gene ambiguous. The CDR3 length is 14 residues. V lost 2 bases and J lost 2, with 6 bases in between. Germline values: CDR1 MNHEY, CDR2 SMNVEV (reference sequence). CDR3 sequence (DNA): TGTGCCAGCAGTTTAGTCATGACTAATGAAAAACTGTTTTTT. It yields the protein CASSLVMTNEKLFF.

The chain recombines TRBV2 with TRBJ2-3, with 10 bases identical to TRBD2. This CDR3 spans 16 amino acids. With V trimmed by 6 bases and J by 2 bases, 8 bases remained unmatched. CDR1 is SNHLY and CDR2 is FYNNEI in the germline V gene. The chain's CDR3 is CASRRTSGMNTDTQYF. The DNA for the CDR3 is TGTGCCAGCAGAAGGACTAGCGGAATGAACACAGATACGCAGTATTTT.

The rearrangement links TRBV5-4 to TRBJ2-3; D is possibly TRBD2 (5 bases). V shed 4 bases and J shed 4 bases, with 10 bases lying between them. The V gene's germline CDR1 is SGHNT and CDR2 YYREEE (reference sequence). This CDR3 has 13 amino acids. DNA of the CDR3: TGTGCCAGCAGCCAGGACTTGTCAGATACGCAGTATTTT. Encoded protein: CASSQDLSDTQYF.

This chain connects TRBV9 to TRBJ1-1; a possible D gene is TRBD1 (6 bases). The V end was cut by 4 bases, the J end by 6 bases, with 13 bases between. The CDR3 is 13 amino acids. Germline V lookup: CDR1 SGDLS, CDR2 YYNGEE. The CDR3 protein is CASSPDDRPEAFF. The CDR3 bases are TGTGCCAGCAGCCCGGACGACAGGCCTGAAGCTTTCTTT.

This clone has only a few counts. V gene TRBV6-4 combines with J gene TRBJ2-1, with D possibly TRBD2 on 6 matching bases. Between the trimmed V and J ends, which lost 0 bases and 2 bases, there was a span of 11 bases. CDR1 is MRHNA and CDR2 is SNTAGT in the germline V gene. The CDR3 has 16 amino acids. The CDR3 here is CASSDSGGGAYNEQFF. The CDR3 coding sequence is TGTGCCAGCAGTGACTCGGGAGGTGGGGCCTACAATGAGCAGTTCTTC.

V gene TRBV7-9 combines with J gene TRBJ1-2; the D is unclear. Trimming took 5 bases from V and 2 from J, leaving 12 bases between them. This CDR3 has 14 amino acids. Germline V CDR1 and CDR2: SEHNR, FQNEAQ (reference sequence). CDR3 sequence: CASSPVLGNYGYTF. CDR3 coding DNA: TGTGCCAGCAGCCCGGTCCTGGGGAACTATGGCTACACCTTC.

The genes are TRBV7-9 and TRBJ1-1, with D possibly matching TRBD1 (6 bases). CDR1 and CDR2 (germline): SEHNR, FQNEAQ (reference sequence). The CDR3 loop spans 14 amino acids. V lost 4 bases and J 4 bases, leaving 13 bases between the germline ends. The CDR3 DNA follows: TGTGCCAGCAGCTCGGACAGTAAGGGCACTGAAGCTTTCTTT. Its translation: CASSSDSKGTEAFF.

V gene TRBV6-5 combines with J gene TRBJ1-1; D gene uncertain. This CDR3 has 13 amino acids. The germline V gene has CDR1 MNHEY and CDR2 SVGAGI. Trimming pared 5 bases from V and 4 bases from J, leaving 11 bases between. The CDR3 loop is CASSQPDGTEAFF. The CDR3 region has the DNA TGTGCCAGCAGTCAACCCGACGGCACTGAAGCTTTCTTT.

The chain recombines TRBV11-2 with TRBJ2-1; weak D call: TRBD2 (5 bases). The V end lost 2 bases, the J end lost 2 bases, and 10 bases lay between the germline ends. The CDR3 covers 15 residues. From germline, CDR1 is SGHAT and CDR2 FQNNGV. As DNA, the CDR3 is TGTGCCAGCAGCTTATCGGACTCTCCCTACAATGAGCAGTTCTTC. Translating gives CASSLSDSPYNEQFF.

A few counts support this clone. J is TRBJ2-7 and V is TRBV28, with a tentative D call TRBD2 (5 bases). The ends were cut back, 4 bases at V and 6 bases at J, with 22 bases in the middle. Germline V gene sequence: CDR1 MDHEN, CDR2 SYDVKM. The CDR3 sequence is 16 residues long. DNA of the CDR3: TGTGCCAGCAGTTCGACTCCAGGACTTCCCGCGTTCGAGCAGTACTTC. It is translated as CASSSTPGLPAFEQYF. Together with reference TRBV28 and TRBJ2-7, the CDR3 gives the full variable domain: DVKVTQSSRYLVKRTGEKVFLECVQDMDHENMFWYRQDPGLGLRLIYFSYDVKMKEKGDIPEGYSVSREKKERFSLILESASTNQTSMYLCASSSTPGLPAFEQYFGPGTRLTVT.

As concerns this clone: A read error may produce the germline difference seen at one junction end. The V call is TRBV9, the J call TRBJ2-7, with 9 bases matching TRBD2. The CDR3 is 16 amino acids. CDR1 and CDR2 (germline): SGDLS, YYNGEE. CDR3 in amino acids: CASSVGGGRASHEQYF. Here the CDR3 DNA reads TGTGCCAGCAGCGTAGGAGGCGGGAGGGCCTCCCACGAGCAGTACTTC.

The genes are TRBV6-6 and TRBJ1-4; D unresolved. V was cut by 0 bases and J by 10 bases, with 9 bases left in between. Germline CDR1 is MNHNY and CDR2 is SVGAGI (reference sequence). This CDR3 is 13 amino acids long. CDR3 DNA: TGTGCCAGCAGTTACTCCTCAGGCGGAAAACTGTTTTTT. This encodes CASSYSSGGKLFF.

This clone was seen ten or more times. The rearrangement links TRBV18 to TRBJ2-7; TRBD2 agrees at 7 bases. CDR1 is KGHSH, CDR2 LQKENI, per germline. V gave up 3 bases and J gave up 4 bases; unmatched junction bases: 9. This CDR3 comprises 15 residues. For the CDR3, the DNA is TGTGCCAGCTCACCTGATCGGGACTATCATTACGAGCAGTACTTC. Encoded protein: CASSPDRDYHYEQYF.

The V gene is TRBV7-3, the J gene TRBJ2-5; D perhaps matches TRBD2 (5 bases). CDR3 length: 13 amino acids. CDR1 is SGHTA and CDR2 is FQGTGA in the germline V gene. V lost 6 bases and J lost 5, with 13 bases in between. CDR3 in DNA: TGTGCCAGCAGTTCACAGCCGGGGGAGACCCAGTACTTC. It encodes CASSSQPGETQYF.

The CDR3 spells CAWSDRGAGANVLTF. Written as DNA, the CDR3 is TGTGCCTGGAGTGACCGAGGGGCTGGGGCCAACGTCCTGACTTTC. The chain carries TRBV30 and TRBJ2-6; TRBD1 or TRBD2 may be the D gene (5 bases each). The CDR3 spans 15 residues. V was trimmed by 1 base and J by 2 bases, leaving 9 bases between them. Germline CDR1 reads GTSNPN; CDR2 reads SVGIG (reference sequence).

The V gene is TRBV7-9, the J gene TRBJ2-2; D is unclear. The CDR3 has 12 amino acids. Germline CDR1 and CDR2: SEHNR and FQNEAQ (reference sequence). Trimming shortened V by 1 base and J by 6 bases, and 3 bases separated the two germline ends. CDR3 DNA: TGTGCCAGCAGCTTAGATGCCGGGGAGCTGTTTTTT. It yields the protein CASSLDAGELFF. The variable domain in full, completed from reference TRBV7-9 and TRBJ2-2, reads DTGVSQNPRHKITKRGQNVTFRCDPISEHNRLYWYRQTLGQGPEFLTYFQNEAQLEKSRLLSDRFSAERPKGSFSTLEIQRTEQGDSAMYLCASSLDAGELFFGEGSRLTVL.

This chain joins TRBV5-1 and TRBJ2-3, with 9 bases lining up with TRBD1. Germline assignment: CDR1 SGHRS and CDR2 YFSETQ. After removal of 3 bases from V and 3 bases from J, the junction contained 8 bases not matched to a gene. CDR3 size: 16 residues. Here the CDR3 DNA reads TGCGCCAGCAGCTCCACCGGGACAGGGAGTACAGATACGCAGTATTTT. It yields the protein CASSSTGTGSTDTQYF. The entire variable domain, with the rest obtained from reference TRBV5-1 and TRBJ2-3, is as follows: KAGVTQTPRYLIKTRGQQVTLSCSPISGHRSVSWYQQTPGQGLQFLFEYFSETQRNKGNFPGRFSGRQFSNSRSEMNVSTLELGDSALYLCASSSTGTGSTDTQYFGPGTRLTVL.